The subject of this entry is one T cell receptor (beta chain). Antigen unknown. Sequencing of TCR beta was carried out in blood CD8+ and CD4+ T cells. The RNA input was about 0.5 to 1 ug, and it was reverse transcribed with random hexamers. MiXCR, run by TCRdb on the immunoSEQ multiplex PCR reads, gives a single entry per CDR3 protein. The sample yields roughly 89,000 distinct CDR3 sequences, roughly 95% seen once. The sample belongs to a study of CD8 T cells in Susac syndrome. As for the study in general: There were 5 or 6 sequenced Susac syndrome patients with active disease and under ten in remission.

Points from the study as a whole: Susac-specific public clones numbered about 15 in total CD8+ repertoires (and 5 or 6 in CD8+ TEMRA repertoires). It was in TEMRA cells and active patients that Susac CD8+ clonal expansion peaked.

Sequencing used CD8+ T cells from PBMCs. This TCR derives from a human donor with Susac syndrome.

The CDR3 sequence: CASRNQGLTNYGYTF. In DNA form, the CDR3 reads TGTGCCAGCAGGAATCAGGGGCTCACTAACTATGGCTACACCTTC. The V and J genes are TRBV7-9 and TRBJ1-2; D is possibly TRBD1 (6 bases). This CDR3 has 15 amino acids. The ends were cut back, 6 bases at V and 0 bases at J, with 14 bases in the middle. Germline CDR1 reads SEHNR; CDR2 reads FQNEAQ (reference sequence).